This T cell receptor beta chain was captured in a study of T cells in Graves' hyperthyroidism and ophthalmopathy. RNA transcripts yielded amplified TCR beta CDR3 regions. When the TCR CDR3 underwent first-round RT-PCR, the HTBI primer set was used. TCRdb re-called the multiplex PCR reads through MiXCR, storing one row per CDR3 protein. Here the sample spans nearly 600,000 distinct CDR3 sequences, approximately 14% being singletons. This clonotype was counted at least ten times. Its antigen is undetermined. The CDR3 has 11 residues. Per germline, CDR1 MGHRA and CDR2 YSYEKL. With 10 bases clipped from V and 6 bases from J, the junction kept 2 bases outside the gene matches. General study findings and limits: Before onset, by a median of approximately 5.9 months, the model predicted ophthalmopathy. Using 13 V-J features, a model discriminated ophthalmopathy from stable hyperthyroidism.

The blood sample was taken at first hyperthyroidism diagnosis, before any ophthalmopathy symptoms. About 10 ml fresh peripheral blood yielded the PBMCs. The source is a woman aged 25 to 39 with Graves' hyperthyroidism that later progressed to Graves' ophthalmopathy. V is TRBV4-1 and J is TRBJ2-1; the match to TRBD2 covers 8 bases. The sequenced sample was blood. The DNA for the CDR3 is TGCGCCACCGGGACTAGCAATGAGCAGTTCTTC. This codes for CATGTSNEQFF.